The rows below give T cell receptor beta chains drawn from one sample of a study of control samples from healthy donors and cancer patients. The protocol was immunoSEQ multiplex PCR, while the TCRdb copy is restricted to in-frame clones and leaves out a portion. The table lists 110,000 to 150,000 clones, roughly 94% of them singletons. Sequencing was performed on PBMCs. These receptors were taken from a man aged 60-69 years with colorectal cancer. CDR3s include the opening cysteine and the closing phenylalanine or tryptophan. A D gene is named only where the DNA matches it firmly. The size field is filled for only some rows; it gives once, few, many or a size class.

d_gene	v_gene	abundance	j_gene	CDR3nt	CDR3aa
NA	TRBV10-3	NA	TRBJ2-1	TGTGCCACCGAGACAAACAATGAGCAGTTCTTC	CATETNNEQFF
NA	TRBV29-1	NA	TRBJ1-2	TGCAGCGTTGTTTCGGGGAACGGCTATGGCTACACCTTC	CSVVSGNGYGYTF
NA	TRBV14	NA	TRBJ2-3	TGTGCCAGCAGCCAAGCGGGGCTACCTAGCACAGATACGCAGTATTTT	CASSQAGLPSTDTQYF
NA	TRBV19	NA	TRBJ1-6	TGTGCCAGTAGTCCCGGGGCTTATAATTCACCCCTCCACTTT	CASSPGAYNSPLHF
NA	TRBV18	NA	TRBJ1-4	TGTGCCAGCTCACCACCATTACAGGGTCTCGCAACTAATGAAAAACTGTTTTTT	CASSPPLQGLATNEKLFF
NA	TRBV14	NA	TRBJ2-7	TGTGCCAGCAGCGCCCAGCGAGGCGAGCAGTACTTC	CASSAQRGEQYF
NA	TRBV6-5	NA	TRBJ1-2	TGTGCCAGCAGTTACGGTAGTAATCGGTATGGCTACACCTTC	CASSYGSNRYGYTF
TRBD1	TRBV6-5	NA	TRBJ1-5	TGTGCCAGCGTCGACAGGGCTCGCAATCAGCCCCAGCATTTT	CASVDRARNQPQHF
TRBD2	TRBV29-1	NA	TRBJ2-2	TGCAGCGTTGTGGTGGGGGGGACCGGGGAGCTGTTTTTT	CSVVVGGTGELFF
TRBD1	TRBV19	NA	TRBJ2-2	TGTGCCAGTAGGAATACAGGGGGATTTTCCAGCACCGGGGAGCTGTTTTTT	CASRNTGGFSSTGELFF
NA	TRBV14	few	TRBJ1-5	TGTGCCAGCAGCCAAGATGTCGGGGGTGAGAGCAATCAGCCCCAGCATTTT	CASSQDVGGESNQPQHF
NA	TRBV5-4	NA	TRBJ1-6	TGTGCCAGCAGCCCCGGTACCGGGTCCCCCTATAATTCACCCCTCCACTTT	CASSPGTGSPYNSPLHF
TRBD2	TRBV27	once	TRBJ2-3	TGTGCCAGCAGTCCCTTAGCGGGGGGGCCCCCAGATACGCAGTATTTT	CASSPLAGGPPDTQYF
TRBD2	TRBV3-1/TRBV3-2	NA	TRBJ2-5	TGTGCCAGCAGCCAAACGGGGGGGGTTCCAGAGACCCAGTACTTC	CASSQTGGVPETQYF
NA	TRBV3-1/TRBV3-2	NA	TRBJ1-1	TGTGCCAGCAGCCAAGTTAACACTGAAGCTTTCTTT	CASSQVNTEAFF
NA	TRBV4-1	NA	TRBJ1-5	TGCGCCAGCAGCCAAAGAGGGAATCAGCCCCAGCATTTT	CASSQRGNQPQHF
NA	TRBV5-4	NA	TRBJ1-6	TGTGCCAGCAGCTTGTTCTACGCTGAATTCAATTCACCCCTCCACTTT	CASSLFYAEFNSPLHF
TRBD1	TRBV19	NA	TRBJ2-3	TGTGCCAGTAGTAAAGACAGGGGTAGCACAGATACGCAGTATTTT	CASSKDRGSTDTQYF
NA	TRBV2	NA	TRBJ1-1	TGTGCCAGCATCAGGGGTGAAGCTTTCTTT	CASIRGEAFF
NA	TRBV3-1/TRBV3-2	NA	TRBJ2-3	TGTGCCAGCAGCCAAGCACAGGGCCCAGATACGCAGTATTTT	CASSQAQGPDTQYF
NA	TRBV7-2	NA	TRBJ2-5	TGTGCCAGCAGCTTAGGCCTTGGGGGGTGGCAAGAGACCCAGTACTTC	CASSLGLGGWQETQYF
NA	TRBV11-2	NA	TRBJ2-5	TGTGCCAGCAGCCTAGACGGCCCGGCAGGCCCTCAAGAGACCCAGTACTTC	CASSLDGPAGPQETQYF
NA	TRBV3-1/TRBV3-2	NA	TRBJ1-2	TGTGCCAGCAGCCCTGGGTATGGCTACACCTTC	CASSPGYGYTF
NA	TRBV15	NA	TRBJ1-1	TGTGCCACCGTGGGAATCCAGGCGGGGACTGAAGCTTTCTTT	CATVGIQAGTEAFF
NA	TRBV3-1/TRBV3-2	NA	TRBJ2-5	TGTGCCAGCAGCCAGGCCGGGGCCCAAGAGACCCAGTACTTC	CASSQAGAQETQYF
TRBD1	TRBV19	NA	TRBJ2-2	TGTGCCAGTAGTAGCCGACAGGGTAATCCCGCCGGGGAGCTGTTTTTT	CASSSRQGNPAGELFF
NA	TRBV24-1	NA	TRBJ2-4	TGTGCCACCAGTGATTTGAAGGAAAACATTCAGTACTTC	CATSDLKENIQYF
NA	TRBV4-3	NA	TRBJ2-2	TGCGCCAGCAGCCAAGATGTTGCCGGGGAGCTGTTTTTT	CASSQDVAGELFF
TRBD1	TRBV6-1	NA	TRBJ2-5	TGTGCCAGCAGTGCCACAGGGGTGCAGGGATCTATCCAAGAGACCCAGTACTTC	CASSATGVQGSIQETQYF
TRBD1	TRBV5-5	NA	TRBJ2-6	TGTGCCAGCAGCCCTTGGACAGGAACGCTCTCTGGGGCCAACGTCCTGACTTTC	CASSPWTGTLSGANVLTF
NA	TRBV27	NA	TRBJ2-7	TGTGCCAGCAGTTTACCGGCGAGGGAGCAGTACTTC	CASSLPAREQYF
NA	TRBV12-3/TRBV12-4	NA	TRBJ1-2	TGTGCCAGCACAGGGAGTCGGAACTATGGCTACACCTTC	CASTGSRNYGYTF
TRBD2	TRBV11-2	NA	TRBJ2-5	TGTGCCAGCAGCTCGACTAGCCCCCAAGAGACCCAGTACTTC	CASSSTSPQETQYF
TRBD1	TRBV11-2	NA	TRBJ2-7	TGTGCCAGCAGCTCCCCCCTCGGACAGGAGGTATTC	CASSSPLGQEVF
TRBD1	TRBV6-5	NA	TRBJ1-1	TGTGCCAGCAGTATACGGACAGGGACCACTGAAGCTTTCTTT	CASSIRTGTTEAFF
NA	TRBV30	NA	TRBJ2-7	TGTGCCTGGAGTAACGGCGGAGGGAGGGAGCAGTACTTC	CAWSNGGGREQYF
NA	TRBV18	NA	TRBJ2-1	TGTGCCAGCTCTCGGCTATTGACAGGAGACTACAATGAGCAGTTCTTC	CASSRLLTGDYNEQFF
NA	TRBV6-5	NA	TRBJ1-4	TGTGCCAGCAGTTACTTGAGGATTAAGAATGAAAAACTGTTTTTT	CASSYLRIKNEKLFF
NA	TRBV18	NA	TRBJ2-5	TGTGCCAGCTCACCGACAGGTTTCCAAGAGACCCAGTACTTC	CASSPTGFQETQYF
TRBD2	TRBV2	NA	TRBJ2-2	TGTGCCAGCAGTGAAGCCAGTAGCGGGGGGCTTTCCGGGGAGCTGTTTTTT	CASSEASSGGLSGELFF
NA	TRBV6-5	NA	TRBJ2-5	TGTGCCAGCAGTACCGGGACTGGCATACAAGAGACCCAGTACTTC	CASSTGTGIQETQYF
TRBD1	TRBV2	NA	TRBJ1-3	TGTGCCAGCATCGGACAGGGGGCGAAAGGAAACACCATATATTTT	CASIGQGAKGNTIYF
NA	TRBV2	NA	TRBJ1-1	TGTGCCAGCTCCAGGGAGAGTATGAACACTGAAGCTTTCTTT	CASSRESMNTEAFF
NA	TRBV10-3	NA	TRBJ2-7	TGTGCCATCAGCTTCAGCTCCTACGAGCAGTACTTC	CAISFSSYEQYF
NA	TRBV27	NA	TRBJ2-7	TGTGCCACCCCCCCAGGGTACCCCTCCTACGAGCAGTACTTC	CATPPGYPSYEQYF
TRBD1	TRBV2	NA	TRBJ1-1	TGTGCCAGCAGTGAACAGGGGGCAGACACTGAAGCTTTCTTT	CASSEQGADTEAFF
NA	TRBV5-1	NA	TRBJ2-2	TGCGCCAGCAGCGGGGACACCAACACCGGGGAGCTGTTTTTT	CASSGDTNTGELFF
NA	TRBV6-6	NA	TRBJ1-3	TGTGCCAGCAGTCCGGACACCCCTTACTCTGGAAACACCATATATTTT	CASSPDTPYSGNTIYF
NA	TRBV2	NA	TRBJ2-4	TGTGCCAGCAGTCCTGGACAACTAGCCAAAAACATTCAGTACTTC	CASSPGQLAKNIQYF
NA	TRBV9	once	TRBJ2-5	TGTGCCAGCAGCGTAGGGGGGTGGGATTCCAAGGAGACCCAGTACTTC	CASSVGGWDSKETQYF
NA	TRBV19	NA	TRBJ1-6	TGTGCCAGTAGTCCCGCGACCCCCTATAATTCACCCCTCCACTTT	CASSPATPYNSPLHF